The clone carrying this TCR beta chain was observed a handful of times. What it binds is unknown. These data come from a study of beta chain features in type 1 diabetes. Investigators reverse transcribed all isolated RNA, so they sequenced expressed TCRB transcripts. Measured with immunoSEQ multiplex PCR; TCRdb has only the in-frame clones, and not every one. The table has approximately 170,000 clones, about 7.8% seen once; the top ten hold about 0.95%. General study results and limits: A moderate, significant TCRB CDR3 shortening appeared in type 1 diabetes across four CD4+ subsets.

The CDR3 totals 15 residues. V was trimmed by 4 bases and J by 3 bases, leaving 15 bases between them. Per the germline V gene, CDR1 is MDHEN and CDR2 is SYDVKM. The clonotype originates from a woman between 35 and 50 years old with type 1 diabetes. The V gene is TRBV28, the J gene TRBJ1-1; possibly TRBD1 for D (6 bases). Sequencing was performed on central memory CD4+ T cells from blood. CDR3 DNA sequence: TGTGCCAGCAGTTCCACAGGGACCTGGGACACTGAAGCTTTCTTT. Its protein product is CASSSTGTWDTEAFF. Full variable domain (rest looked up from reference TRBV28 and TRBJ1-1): DVKVTQSSRYLVKRTGEKVFLECVQDMDHENMFWYRQDPGLGLRLIYFSYDVKMKEKGDIPEGYSVSREKKERFSLILESASTNQTSMYLCASSSTGTWDTEAFFGQGTRLTVV.